These T cell receptor beta chains were read from a single sample in a study of OX40 agonist ivuxolimab in advanced cancers. Profiling relied on immunoSEQ multiplex PCR, and the TCRdb table lists in-frame clones only, not all of them. The table lists 12,000 or so clones, approximately 61% of them singletons. Sequenced material: CD4+ or CD8+ T cells sorted from blood, taken in a trial of the OX40 agonist ivuxolimab. These receptors were obtained from an adult with an advanced solid tumor such as melanoma, head and neck, liver or kidney cancer. Each CDR3 is given with its conserved first and last residue. The D gene is left open where the match is weak. Expanded clones are given a class, and other clones once, few, many or no size at all.

>NA|TRBJ2-1|NA|TRBV4-2
CASSHGASEQFF
TGTGCCAGCAGCCACGGAGCATCCGAGCAGTTCTTC
>NA|TRBJ2-7|few|TRBV7-9
CASSLGLVQYF
TGTGCCAGCAGCTTAGGGCTGGTGCAGTACTTC
>TRBD2|TRBJ2-1|NA|TRBV7-8
CASSWGLAGEPSYNEQFF
TGTGCCAGCAGCTGGGGACTAGCGGGAGAACCCTCCTACAATGAGCAGTTCTTC
>TRBD1|TRBJ2-7|NA|TRBV5-1
CASSSGQVSYEQYF
TGCGCCAGCAGCTCGGGACAGGTTTCCTACGAGCAGTACTTC
>NA|TRBJ2-7|NA|TRBV13
CASSQVSSTEQYF
TGTGCCAGCAGCCAAGTTTCCAGCACCGAGCAGTACTTC
>NA|TRBJ2-3|NA|TRBV7-9
CASSFVGSTDTQYF
TGTGCCAGCAGCTTTGTGGGGAGCACAGATACGCAGTATTTT
>TRBD1|TRBJ1-5|NA|TRBV28
CASSLLQGTQPQHF
TGTGCCAGCAGTTTATTACAGGGGACTCAGCCCCAGCATTTT
>NA|TRBJ1-5|few|TRBV10-2
CASSAPNQPQHF
TGCGCCAGCAGTGCCCCGAATCAGCCCCAGCATTTT
>NA|TRBJ1-1|NA|TRBV29-1
CSVRPGTSATEAFF
TGCAGCGTTCGACCCGGGACATCCGCCACTGAAGCTTTCTTT
>TRBD1|TRBJ2-3|NA|TRBV11-3
CASSGRTGGQADTQYF
TGTGCCAGCAGCGGCAGGACAGGGGGCCAGGCGGATACGCAGTATTTT
>NA|TRBJ1-2|NA|TRBV7-9
CASSWGGYGYTF
TGTGCCAGCAGCTGGGGAGGGTATGGCTACACCTTC
>NA|TRBJ1-2|NA|TRBV5-5
CASNTANLGANYGYTF
TGTGCCAGCAATACCGCAAACCTAGGGGCCAACTATGGCTACACCTTC
>NA|TRBJ2-7|NA|TRBV5-1
CASSPPSSVFSYEQYF
TGCGCCAGCAGCCCCCCTTCTAGCGTATTTTCCTACGAGCAGTACTTC
>NA|TRBJ1-3|NA|TRBV9
CASSVVGSGNTIYF
TGTGCCAGCAGCGTAGTCGGGTCTGGAAACACCATATATTTT
>NA|TRBJ1-1|NA|TRBV2
CASSLGAMPNTEAFF
TGTGCCAGCAGTTTAGGGGCCATGCCGAACACTGAAGCTTTCTTT
>TRBD2|TRBJ2-1|medium-sized|TRBV9
CASSVVASGDNEQFF
TGTGCCAGCAGCGTAGTAGCTAGCGGAGACAATGAGCAGTTCTTC
>TRBD2|TRBJ2-1|NA|TRBV19
CASTTSGSSYNEQFF
TGTGCCAGTACGACTAGCGGGAGCTCCTACAATGAGCAGTTCTTC
>NA|TRBJ1-1|many|TRBV28
CASSSNTEAFF
TGTGCCAGCAGTTCCAACACTGAAGCTTTCTTT
>NA|TRBJ2-7|NA|TRBV9
CASSATGYEQYF
TGTGCCAGCAGCGCCACAGGATACGAGCAGTACTTC
>NA|TRBJ1-2|NA|TRBV9
CASSVGKGVGYGYTF
TGTGCCAGCAGCGTAGGGAAAGGGGTTGGCTATGGCTACACCTTC
>NA|TRBJ2-2|NA|TRBV6-5
CASGQTANTGELFF
TGTGCCAGCGGCCAAACAGCGAACACCGGGGAGCTGTTTTTT
>TRBD1|TRBJ2-5|NA|TRBV2
CASSEELAWTGTGQETQYF
TGTGCCAGCAGTGAGGAGCTAGCTTGGACCGGGACAGGGCAAGAGACCCAGTACTTC
>NA|TRBJ1-3|NA|TRBV6-1
CASSLDSSSGNTIYF
TGTGCCAGCAGTCTTGACTCGAGCTCTGGAAACACCATATATTTT
>NA|TRBJ2-2|NA|TRBV5-6
CASSYAPESGELFF
TGTGCCAGCAGTTATGCGCCGGAGTCCGGGGAGCTGTTTTTT
>TRBD1|TRBJ1-5|NA|TRBV27
CASSLGTGGGQPQHF
TGTGCCAGCAGTTTGGGGACAGGGGGCGGTCAGCCCCAGCATTTT
>NA|TRBJ2-1|few|TRBV5-5
CASSPRGGPTPQFF
TGTGCCAGCAGCCCGCGGGGCGGGCCTACCCCCCAGTTCTTC
>NA|TRBJ1-5|NA|TRBV28
CASSFGQPQHF
TGTGCCAGCAGTTTCGGCCAGCCCCAGCATTTT